What follows is one T cell receptor beta chain and its context. Its binding antigen is unknown. The sample holds no much larger clone one base away, and base qualities are not on file. The specimens were post-treatment primary, local recurrence and metastasis tumors obtained from patients with a poor prognosis. The ImmunoSEQ Assay (Adaptive Biotechnologies) was used to immunosequence the CDR3 regions of the TCR beta chain. The authors processed their data as follows. The ImmunoSEQ Analyzer platform was used to export TCRB rearrangements, read counts, read proportions and gene usage. T-cell clonality was computed as 1 minus Pielou's evenness on productive rearrangements. In the clonal space homeostasis analysis, clonotypes were binned as rare, small, medium, large or hyperexpanded (0.01 to 1 of the repertoire). TCR productive clonality was compared across immune clusters C1, C2 and C3 using the Wilcoxon rank sum test. The table was pulled from immuneACCESS by TCRdb, which kept in-frame rearrangements only. Such tables lose some clones; where checked, under half of the loss comes from unresolved V genes, and the rest has no known cause. The V and J calls and clone size come from that table; D and trimming were worked out from the DNA. The sample has some 6,200 clones on record, 60% to 80% of them singletons. 15% of the sample is taken by the ten largest.

As encoded in the germline V gene (reference sequence), CDR1 is SGHKS while CDR2 is YYEKEE. The cysteine opens and the phenylalanine closes a CDR3 of 15 amino acids. The retained sequence is limited to the CDR3, 45 bases, with the frame set at the first base. V and J are truncated by 0 bases and 6 bases respectively, leaving an intervening sequence of 16 bases. The data originate from a study of the immune and genomic landscape of osteosarcoma (dated by TCRdb to 2020 to 2022). Background on the whole study: The overall cohort included a few dozen pediatric and adult patients with high-grade osteosarcoma, and the median age at diagnosis was 25 to 35 years (range about 5-90). The cohort was enriched for poor-risk disease, as unfavorable pathologic response to standard therapy was shown in roughly 74% of the cohort and around 67% of the cohort were deceased. In the overall cohort, approximately 59% of patients were male, and localized disease at diagnosis was presented by roughly 80% of patients. To define immunogenic potential, the study profiled osteosarcoma specimens using whole genome, RNA and T-cell receptor sequencing, along with immunohistochemistry and reverse phase protein arrays. The osteosarcoma immunogenomic landscape was characterized by integrating TCR sequencing results with transcriptome, protein array and immunostaining data. An explanation for the limited clinical activity of immune checkpoint inhibitors in osteosarcoma was sought in the study. Each of a few patients provided a couple of samples from the same tumor site. The full study reports these points: Rather than matched normal tissue, external data from normal skin and healthy peripheral blood provided the clonality benchmarks. Sample size was not determined by any statistical method, because osteosarcoma is rare and every possible sample was collected. About 5 cases had a single hyperexpanded clone dominating the repertoire, and all had fewer than 100 T-cell clonotypes. TCR productive clonality was greater in the immune-hot C3 cluster than in the cold C1 cluster, although TCR productive clonality remained low overall. Overall, productive TCR clonality was low, with a mean of 0.09 and a maximum of 0.3, which suggests limited clonal expansion of T cells. Along with the frozen tumor specimens, matched blood was collected from just a couple of patients.

This clonotype originated in a human donor with osteosarcoma. The sequence is built from TRBV5-5 and TRBJ2-7, with the D gene uncertain. The sequenced sample was osteosarcoma tumor tissue from the lung. The DNA sequence is given as TGTGCCAGCAGCTTGGCTGGGATAAGTAAAAGCGAGCAGTACTTC. It translates as CASSLAGISKSEQYF.